This passage covers 29 T cell receptor beta chains from one sample sequenced in a study of blood T cells in healthy people across ages. Then a second PCR, running about 6 to 11 cycles, was carried out with a sample-barcoded 5' primer and a J-beta primer mix. MiXCR was run by TCRdb on the 5' RACE reads, yielding one entry per CDR3 protein. The sample lists 780,000 or so distinct CDR3 sequences, 53% occurring once. The source material was blood. The receptors shown here come from a man of 80 years or more in good health.

The chain recombines TRBV24-1 with TRBJ2-1, with TRBD2 identical over 7 bases. The germline V gene encodes CDR1 KGHDR and CDR2 SFDVKD. The CDR3 extends over 16 amino acids. J lost 4 bases, V lost 6 bases, and 11 bases had no gene match. CDR3 nucleotides: TGTGCCACCAGTCCGCCCGTGGCGGGAGCTTACAATGAGCAGTTCTTC. Translated: CATSPPVAGAYNEQFF.

Comment on this clonotype: Relative to the germline gene, one junction end is altered; a read error may explain this. V is TRBV7-2 and J is TRBJ2-1; TRBD2 matches 9 bases. Germline CDR1 is SGHTA and CDR2 is FQGNSA. There are 15 residues in the CDR3. CDR3 residues: CASSLSGSAHNGQFF. Written as DNA, the CDR3 is TGTGCCAGCAGCCTTAGCGGGAGCGCCCACAATGGGCAGTTCTTC.

J is TRBJ2-3 and V is TRBV29-1, with D hard to call. CDR1 and CDR2 (germline): SQVTM, ANQGSEA. Trimming stripped 6 bases from V and 2 bases from J, with 18 bases between. The CDR3 has 15 amino acids. The CDR3 loop reads CSVPKRGDVTDTQYF. The CDR3 nucleotides read TGCAGCGTCCCGAAGCGTGGAGATGTCACAGATACGCAGTATTTT.

The rearrangement joins TRBV3-1 to TRBJ1-6; the D gene is possibly TRBD1 (5 bases). Trimming removed 0 bases at V and 6 bases at J, with 9 bases between. Germline loops: CDR1 LGHDT, CDR2 YNNKEL (reference sequence). The CDR3 consists of 15 residues. CDR3 nucleotide sequence: TGTGCCAGCAGCCAAGAGGGGACCGGTAATTCACCCCTCCACTTT. It specifies CASSQEGTGNSPLHF.

The chain carries TRBV3-1 and TRBJ2-1, with TRBD2 matching over 8 bases. Looked up from germline, CDR1 is LGHDT and CDR2 is YNNKEL (reference sequence). This CDR3 comprises 14 residues. Trimming at V came to 4 bases and at J to 6 bases, leaving 5 bases not matched to a gene. The CDR3 region is CASSPPGLVNEQFF. CDR3 sequence (DNA): TGTGCCAGCAGCCCCCCGGGACTAGTCAATGAGCAGTTCTTC.

In nucleotides, the CDR3 is TGCAGCGTGGACAGGGACAGGGAAGACAATGAGCAGTACTTC. Translated: CSVDRDREDNEQYF. The chain uses TRBV29-1 and TRBJ2-7, with 9 bases aligning to TRBD1. The V gene end was trimmed by 6 bases and the J gene end by 7 bases; junction bases not matched to a gene: 13. The length of the CDR3 is 14 residues. Germline V lookup: CDR1 SQVTM, CDR2 ANQGSEA.

The sample holds one count of this clonotype. V usage is TRBV20-1 and J usage is TRBJ1-5; 7 bases are shared with TRBD1. The germline V gene has CDR1 DFQATT and CDR2 SNEGSKA (reference sequence). Unmatched junction bases numbered 8, after V lost 1 base and J lost 2 bases. CDR3 length: 16 residues. CDR3 sequence reads: CSARAPTGDGNQPQHF. CDR3 DNA sequence: TGCAGTGCTAGAGCCCCAACAGGGGATGGCAATCAGCCCCAGCATTTT.

The chain couples TRBV12-3 or TRBV12-4 to TRBJ2-1; 12 bases are shared with TRBD2. Near its end, the DNA agrees better with TRBJ2-7, so the J call may be wrong. There are 15 residues in the CDR3. CDR3 loop: CASSSPSGRANEQYF. The DNA for the CDR3 is TGTGCCAGCAGTTCCCCTAGCGGGAGGGCCAATGAGCAGTACTTC.

The table lists this clonotype with a few counts. The chain joins TRBV7-6 to TRBJ2-1; 12 bases align to TRBD2. Germline assignment: CDR1 SGHVS and CDR2 FNYEAQ. V gave up 5 bases and J gave up 3 bases; unmatched junction bases: 17. The CDR3 loop spans 20 amino acids. CDR3 residues: CASSRRHGLAGQRGYNEQFF. As DNA, the CDR3 is TGTGCCAGCAGCCGACGGCACGGACTAGCGGGACAAAGGGGCTACAATGAGCAGTTCTTC.

This clonotype has a handful of counts. The rearrangement joins TRBV2 to TRBJ1-1; D gene ambiguous. Germline loops: CDR1 SNHLY, CDR2 FYNNEI. V shed 2 bases and J shed 5 bases, with 3 bases lying between them. CDR3 length: 11 amino acids. CDR3 in amino acids: CASSETTEAFF. The DNA for the CDR3 is TGTGCCAGCAGTGAAACTACTGAAGCTTTCTTT.

The chain combines TRBV29-1 with TRBJ2-1, with 12 nucleotides matching TRBD2. V trimming: 1 base; J trimming: 0 bases; junction bases outside the gene matches: 1. Germline-derived CDR1 and CDR2 are SQVTM and ANQGSEA. CDR3 size: 16 residues. CDR3 bases: TGCAGCGTTGAAGGGACTAGCGGGGTCTCCTACAATGAGCAGTTCTTC. Translating gives CSVEGTSGVSYNEQFF.

In nucleotides, the CDR3 is TGTGCCAGCAGGGCTCCGGGCCGGAGGCCAGATACGCAGTATTTT. Translation: CASRAPGRRPDTQYF. The rearrangement joins TRBV11-2 to TRBJ2-3; tentatively, D is TRBD2 (5 bases). This CDR3 has 15 amino acids. V gave up 6 bases and J gave up 4 bases, with 17 bases separating them. Germline values: CDR1 SGHAT, CDR2 FQNNGV.

This sequence joins TRBV7-2 and TRBJ2-1; no reliable D call. The CDR3 is 15 residues long. The germline V gene has CDR1 SGHTA and CDR2 FQGNSA. V shed 5 bases and J shed 0 bases, with 11 bases lying between them. The CDR3 protein is CASSPTSSSYNEQFF. DNA for the CDR3: TGTGCCAGCAGCCCCACATCTAGCTCCTACAATGAGCAGTTCTTC.

This chain connects TRBV7-3 to TRBJ1-1; D ambiguous. This CDR3 comprises 15 residues. V was cut by 2 bases and J by 3 bases, with 13 bases left in between. Looked up from germline, CDR1 is SGHTA and CDR2 is FQGTGA. The DNA for the CDR3 is TGTGCCAGCAGCTTATATGGGGTTGGGGACACTGAAGCTTTCTTT. It translates to CASSLYGVGDTEAFF.

The chain uses TRBV7-9 and TRBJ1-6; unclear D gene. V was clipped by 2 bases and J by 9 bases, with 17 bases between them. The germline V gene has CDR1 SEHNR and CDR2 FQNEAQ (reference sequence). CDR3 length: 16 residues. CDR3 bases: TGTGCCAGCAGCTTACCCGAGGGTTCGACCAGTTCACCCCTCCACTTT. Translation gives CASSLPEGSTSSPLHF.

This clonotype has a count of ten or more. The rearrangement joins TRBV25-1 to TRBJ1-6; 10 bases match TRBD1. Per germline, CDR1 MGHDK and CDR2 SYGVNS. J lost 5 bases, V lost 4 bases, and 5 bases had no gene match. The CDR3 has 16 amino acids. This CDR3 reads CASSAGDRGNNSPLHF. Written as DNA, the CDR3 is TGTGCCAGCAGTGCGGGGGACAGGGGAAATAATTCACCCCTCCACTTT.

This sequence joins TRBV6-5 and TRBJ2-7; D is perhaps TRBD1 or TRBD2 (5 bases each). Per the germline V gene, CDR1 is MNHEY and CDR2 is SVGAGI. The CDR3 length is 16 residues. The V end lost 7 bases, the J end lost 6 bases, and 25 bases lay between the germline ends. CDR3 sequence reads: CASTLRTGWGSGEQYF. Here the CDR3 DNA reads TGTGCCAGCACCTTACGTACAGGCTGGGGAAGCGGCGAGCAGTACTTC.

This chain joins TRBV2 and TRBJ2-4; maybe TRBD1 (5 bases). The V gene lost 1 base and the J gene lost 0 bases, with 7 bases spanning the gap. The CDR3 is 15 amino acids. Germline CDR1 is SNHLY and CDR2 is FYNNEI. For the CDR3, the DNA is TGTGCCAGCAGTGAAGGACAGTCAGCCAAAAACATTCAGTACTTC. Its translation: CASSEGQSAKNIQYF. Based on the CDR3 plus reference TRBV2 and TRBJ2-4, the full variable domain is EPEVTQTPSHQVTQMGQEVILRCVPISNHLYFYWYRQILGQKVEFLVSFYNNEISEKSEIFDDQFSVERPDGSNFTLKIRSTKLEDSAMYFCASSEGQSAKNIQYFGAGTRLSVL.

This clonotype was detected only a few times. The rearrangement uses TRBV10-3 and TRBJ2-1; 11 nucleotides line up with TRBD1. With V trimmed by 6 bases and J by 9 bases, 4 bases remained unmatched. Looked up from germline, CDR1 is ENHRY and CDR2 is SYGVKD. The CDR3 is 13 amino acids. The CDR3 here is CAISGQGASEQFF. In DNA form, the CDR3 reads TGTGCCATCAGCGGACAGGGGGCGAGTGAGCAGTTCTTC.

The J gene is TRBJ1-6, the V gene TRBV12-3 or TRBV12-4; 8 bases are a match to TRBD1. V lost 6 bases, J lost 7 bases, and 5 bases stayed unmatched. This CDR3 spans 14 amino acids. CDR3 amino acids: CASRGGQVNSPLHF. CDR3 nucleotide sequence: TGTGCCAGCAGGGGGGGACAGGTCAATTCACCCCTCCACTTT.

The chain recombines TRBV20-1 with TRBJ2-7; D is undetermined. The CDR3 consists of 12 residues. Per germline, CDR1 DFQATT and CDR2 SNEGSKA (reference sequence). With 1 base removed from V and 4 bases from J, the gap between germline ends came to 8 bases. The CDR3 spells CSARVRNYEQYF. CDR3 sequence (DNA): TGCAGTGCTAGAGTGAGGAATTACGAGCAGTACTTC.

The chain couples TRBV27 to TRBJ2-4, with 14 bases that match TRBD2. Germline CDR1 is MNHEY and CDR2 is SMNVEV (reference sequence). V lost 0 bases and J lost 0; bases outside the gene matches: 10. CDR3 length: 21 amino acids. The chain's CDR3 is CASSLSGLAGVSQLAKNIQYF. Here the CDR3 DNA reads TGTGCCAGCAGTTTATCGGGACTAGCGGGAGTCTCACAACTAGCCAAAAACATTCAGTACTTC.

The V and J genes are TRBV6-1 and TRBJ2-3, with 8 bases fitting TRBD2. This CDR3 comprises 15 residues. Trimming took 3 bases from V and 14 from J; bases not matched to a gene: 16. The germline V gene has CDR1 MNHNS and CDR2 SASEGT. CDR3: CASSDYGRVNRYAYF. CDR3 coding DNA: TGTGCCAGCAGTGATTACGGGAGGGTGAACAGATACGCGTATTTT.

The chain links TRBV6-1 to TRBJ2-7; D is undetermined. The V gene's germline CDR1 is MNHNS and CDR2 SASEGT. The CDR3 is made up of 14 amino acids. Trimming removed 7 bases at V and 1 base at J, with 14 bases between. The CDR3 coding sequence is TGTGCCAGCAAAGAGCCATTATCATCCTACGAGCAGTACTTC. It is translated as CASKEPLSSYEQYF.

Comment on this clonotype: An end of the junction differs from the germline gene, which may be a read error. The chain recombines TRBV4-2 with TRBJ2-1, with D tentatively TRBD1 or TRBD2 (5 bases each). Germline-derived CDR1 and CDR2 are LGHNA and YNFKEQ. The CDR3 consists of 21 residues. The CDR3 spells CASSQRVPGPKGAPVGNKQFF. CDR3 in DNA: TGTGCCAGCAGCCAAAGGGTGCCGGGACCCAAAGGAGCCCCTGTCGGCAATAAGCAGTTCTTC.

This clonotype has a single count. The genes are TRBV7-9 and TRBJ1-2; unclear D gene. Trimming removed 0 bases at V and 0 bases at J, with 5 bases between. Looked up from germline, CDR1 is SEHNR and CDR2 is FQNEAQ (reference sequence). This CDR3 has 14 residues. The CDR3 DNA sequence: TGTGCCAGCAGCTTAGCGTTGTCTAACTATGGCTACACCTTC. It yields the protein CASSLALSNYGYTF. The full variable domain, with the rest looked up from reference TRBV7-9 and TRBJ1-2, is DTGVSQNPRHKITKRGQNVTFRCDPISEHNRLYWYRQTLGQGPEFLTYFQNEAQLEKSRLLSDRFSAERPKGSFSTLEIQRTEQGDSAMYLCASSLALSNYGYTFGSGTRLTVV.

This clonotype was counted between two and nine times. The chain recombines TRBV5-8 with TRBJ2-7; possibly TRBD2 for D (6 bases). Trimming stripped 5 bases from V and 2 bases from J, with 8 bases between. The CDR3 has 12 residues. CDR1 is SGHTS, CDR2 YDEGEE, per germline. CDR3 nucleotide sequence: TGTGCCAGCAGGGCGGGGCCCTACGAGCAGTACTTC. Amino acids: CASRAGPYEQYF. Looking up the rest from reference TRBV5-8 and TRBJ2-7 gives the full variable domain: EAGVTQSPTHLIKTRGQQATLRCSPISGHTSVYWYQQALGLGLQFLLWYDEGEERNRGNFPPRFSGRQFPNYSSELNVNALELEDSALYLCASRAGPYEQYFGPGTRLTVT.

In DNA form, the CDR3 reads TGCGCCAGCAGCTCATCGGGCTTGGGGACTGAAGCTTTCTTT. Encoded protein: CASSSSGLGTEAFF. The chain uses TRBV5-1 and TRBJ1-1; D unclear. Trimming shortened V by 3 bases and J by 5 bases, and 14 bases separated the two germline ends. The germline V gene has CDR1 SGHRS and CDR2 YFSETQ. CDR3 length equals 14 residues.

V is TRBV6-1 and J is TRBJ1-3; D may be TRBD1 (5 bases). The germline CDR1 and CDR2 sequences are MNHNS and SASEGT. The CDR3 extends over 18 amino acids. V was clipped by 6 bases and J by 1 base, with 22 bases between them. DNA for the CDR3: TGTGCCAGCAGCTTTAAGAGGAGAGGGACGGATTCTGGAAACACCATATATTTT. This sequence encodes CASSFKRRGTDSGNTIYF.